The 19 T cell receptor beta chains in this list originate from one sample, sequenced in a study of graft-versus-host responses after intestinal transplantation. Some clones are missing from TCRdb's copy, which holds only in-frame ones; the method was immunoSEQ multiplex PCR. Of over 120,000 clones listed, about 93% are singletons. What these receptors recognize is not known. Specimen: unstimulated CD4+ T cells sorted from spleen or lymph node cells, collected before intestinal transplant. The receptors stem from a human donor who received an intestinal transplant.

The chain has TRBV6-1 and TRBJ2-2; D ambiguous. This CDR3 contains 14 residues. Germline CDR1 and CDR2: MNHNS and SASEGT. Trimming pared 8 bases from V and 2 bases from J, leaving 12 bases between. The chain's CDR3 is CASSVGINTGELFF. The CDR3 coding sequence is TGTGCCAGCTCCGTTGGGATTAACACCGGGGAGCTGTTTTTT.

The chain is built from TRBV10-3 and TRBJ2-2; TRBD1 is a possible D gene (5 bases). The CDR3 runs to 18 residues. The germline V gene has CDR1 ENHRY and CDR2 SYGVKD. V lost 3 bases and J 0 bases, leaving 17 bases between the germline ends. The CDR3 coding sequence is TGTGCCATCAGTGACTTCGTTGGGGCCCAGGCGAACACCGGGGAGCTGTTTTTT. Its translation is CAISDFVGAQANTGELFF.

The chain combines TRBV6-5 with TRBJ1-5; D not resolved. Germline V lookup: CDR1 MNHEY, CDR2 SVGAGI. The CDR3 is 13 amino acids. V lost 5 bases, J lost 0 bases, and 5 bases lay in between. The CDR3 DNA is TGTGCCAGCAGTCGGCATAGCAATCAGCCCCAGCATTTT. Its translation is CASSRHSNQPQHF.

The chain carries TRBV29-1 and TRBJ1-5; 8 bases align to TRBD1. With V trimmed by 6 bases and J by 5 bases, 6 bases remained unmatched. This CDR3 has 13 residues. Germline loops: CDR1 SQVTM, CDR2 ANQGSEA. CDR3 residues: CSVADRGDQPQHF. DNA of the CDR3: TGCAGCGTCGCAGACAGGGGTGATCAGCCCCAGCATTTT. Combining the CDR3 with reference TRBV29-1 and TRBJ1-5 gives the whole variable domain SAVISQKPSRDICQRGTSLTIQCQVDSQVTMMFWYRQQPGQSLTLIATANQGSEATYESGFVIDKFPISRPNLTFSTLTVSNMSPEDSSIYLCSVADRGDQPQHFGDGTRLSIL.

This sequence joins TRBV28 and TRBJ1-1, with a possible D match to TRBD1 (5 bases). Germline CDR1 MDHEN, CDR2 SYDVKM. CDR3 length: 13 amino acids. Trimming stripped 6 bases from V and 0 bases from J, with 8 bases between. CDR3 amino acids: CASRGTLNTEAFF. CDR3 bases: TGTGCCAGCAGGGGGACGCTGAACACTGAAGCTTTCTTT.

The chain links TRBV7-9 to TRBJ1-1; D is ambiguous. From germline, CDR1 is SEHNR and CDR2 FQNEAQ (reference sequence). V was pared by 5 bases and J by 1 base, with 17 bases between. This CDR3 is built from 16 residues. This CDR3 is CASSLGDWESNTEAFF. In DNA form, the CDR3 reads TGTGCCAGCAGCCTCGGTGACTGGGAGTCGAACACTGAAGCTTTCTTT. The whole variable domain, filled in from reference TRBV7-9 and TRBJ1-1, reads DTGVSQNPRHKITKRGQNVTFRCDPISEHNRLYWYRQTLGQGPEFLTYFQNEAQLEKSRLLSDRFSAERPKGSFSTLEIQRTEQGDSAMYLCASSLGDWESNTEAFFGQGTRLTVV.

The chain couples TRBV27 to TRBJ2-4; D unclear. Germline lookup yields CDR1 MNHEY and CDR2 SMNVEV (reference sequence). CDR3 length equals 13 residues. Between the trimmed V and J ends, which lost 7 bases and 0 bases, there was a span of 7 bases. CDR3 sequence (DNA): TGTGCCAGCAAGCAGGTAGCCAAAAACATTCAGTACTTC. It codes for CASKQVAKNIQYF.

In DNA form, the CDR3 reads TGCAGCGCGACGGAGAACACTGAAGCTTTCTTT. It specifies CSATENTEAFF. The chain couples TRBV29-1 to TRBJ1-1; D is undetermined. CDR1 SQVTM and CDR2 ANQGSEA come from the germline V gene. The CDR3 has 11 residues. The V and J ends lost 7 bases and 1 base respectively, with 7 bases between them.

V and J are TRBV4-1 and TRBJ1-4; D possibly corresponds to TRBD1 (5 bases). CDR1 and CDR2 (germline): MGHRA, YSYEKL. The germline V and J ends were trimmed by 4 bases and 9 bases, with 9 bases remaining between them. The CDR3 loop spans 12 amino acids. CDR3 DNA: TGCGCCAGCAGCCGGGGGGGGAAAAAACTGTTTTTT. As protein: CASSRGGKKLFF.

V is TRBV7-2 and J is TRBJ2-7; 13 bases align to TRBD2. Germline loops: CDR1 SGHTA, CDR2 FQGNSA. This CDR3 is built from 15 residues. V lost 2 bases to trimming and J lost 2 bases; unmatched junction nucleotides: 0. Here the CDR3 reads CASSLTSGRAYEQYF. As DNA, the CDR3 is TGTGCCAGCAGCTTAACTAGCGGGAGGGCCTACGAGCAGTACTTC.

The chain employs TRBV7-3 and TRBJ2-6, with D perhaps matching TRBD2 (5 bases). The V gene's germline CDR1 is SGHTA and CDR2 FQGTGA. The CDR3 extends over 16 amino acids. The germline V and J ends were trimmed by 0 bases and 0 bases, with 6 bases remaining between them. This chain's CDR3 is CASSLTGSSGANVLTF. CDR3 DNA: TGTGCCAGCAGCTTAACAGGGAGCTCTGGGGCCAACGTCCTGACTTTC.

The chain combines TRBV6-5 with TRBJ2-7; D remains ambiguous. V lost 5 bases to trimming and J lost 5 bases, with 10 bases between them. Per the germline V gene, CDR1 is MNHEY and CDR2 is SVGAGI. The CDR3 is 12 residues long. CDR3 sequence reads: CASSPGWHEQYF. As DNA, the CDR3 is TGTGCCAGCAGTCCGGGTTGGCACGAGCAGTACTTC.

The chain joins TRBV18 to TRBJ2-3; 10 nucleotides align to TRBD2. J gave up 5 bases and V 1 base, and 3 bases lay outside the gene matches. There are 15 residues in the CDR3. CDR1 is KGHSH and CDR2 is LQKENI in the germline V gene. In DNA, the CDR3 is TGTGCCAGCTCACCACGGCTAGCGGGAGAAGATACGCAGTATTTT. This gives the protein CASSPRLAGEDTQYF.

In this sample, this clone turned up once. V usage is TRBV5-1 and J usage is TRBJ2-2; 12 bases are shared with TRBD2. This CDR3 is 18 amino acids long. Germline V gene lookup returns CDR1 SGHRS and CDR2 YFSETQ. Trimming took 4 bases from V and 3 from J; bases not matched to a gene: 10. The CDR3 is CASSPGKLAGGDTGELFF. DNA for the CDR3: TGCGCCAGCAGCCCGGGTAAACTAGCGGGAGGAGACACCGGGGAGCTGTTTTTT.

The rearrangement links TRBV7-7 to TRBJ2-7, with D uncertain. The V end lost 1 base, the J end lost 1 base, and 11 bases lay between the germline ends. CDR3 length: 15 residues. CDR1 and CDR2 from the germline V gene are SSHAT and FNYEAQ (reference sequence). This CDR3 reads CASSLGIDPSYEQYF. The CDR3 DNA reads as TGTGCCAGCAGCTTAGGCATCGACCCTTCCTACGAGCAGTACTTC.

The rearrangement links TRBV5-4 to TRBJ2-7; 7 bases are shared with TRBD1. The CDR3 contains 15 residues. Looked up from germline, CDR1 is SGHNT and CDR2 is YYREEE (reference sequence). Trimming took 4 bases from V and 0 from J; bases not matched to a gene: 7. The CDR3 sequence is CASSKTGILSYEQYF. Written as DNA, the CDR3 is TGTGCCAGCAGCAAGACAGGGATCCTCTCCTACGAGCAGTACTTC.

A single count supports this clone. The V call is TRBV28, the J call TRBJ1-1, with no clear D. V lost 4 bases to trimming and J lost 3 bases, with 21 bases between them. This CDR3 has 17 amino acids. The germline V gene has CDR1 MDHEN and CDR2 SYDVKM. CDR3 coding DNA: TGTGCCAGCAGTTCCCCCTCCGCCAGGCTAGGCGACACTGAAGCTTTCTTT. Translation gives CASSSPSARLGDTEAFF.

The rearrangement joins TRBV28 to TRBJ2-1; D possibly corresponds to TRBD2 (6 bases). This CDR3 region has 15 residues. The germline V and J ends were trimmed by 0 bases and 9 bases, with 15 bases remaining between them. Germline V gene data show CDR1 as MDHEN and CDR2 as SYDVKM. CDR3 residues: CASSLWAGRLAEQFF. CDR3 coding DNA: TGTGCCAGCAGTTTATGGGCGGGAAGACTTGCTGAGCAGTTCTTC.

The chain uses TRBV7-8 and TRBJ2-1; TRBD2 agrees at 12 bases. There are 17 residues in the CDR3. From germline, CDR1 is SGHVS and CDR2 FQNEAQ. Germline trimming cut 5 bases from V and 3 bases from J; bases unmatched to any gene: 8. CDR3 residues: CASSDTSGRILYNEQFF. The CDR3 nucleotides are TGTGCCAGCAGCGACACTAGCGGGAGGATTCTCTACAATGAGCAGTTCTTC.